This TCR beta chain originates from a study of blood T cell repertoires in COVID-19. About the research overall: PBMCs, B-cell-depleted T cells, or T cells were the source of the cDNA or gDNA that made up the material.

This CDR3 region has 13 residues. The germline gives CDR1 GTSNPN, CDR2 SVGIG (reference sequence). V was trimmed by 7 bases and J by 6 bases, leaving 18 bases between them. As originally analysed: Nucleated cell counts were estimated from reference gene primer amplification. Assay used: immunoSEQ multiplex PCR; TCRdb lists only in-frame clones, some missing. The DNA was the basis for D and trimming; V, J and clone size are from that table. The table has 200,000 or so clones, 70% to 85% seen once; the top ten hold about 6.9%. This sequence originates from a human donor with acute or convalescent COVID-19. The donor label of this sample is uncertain. The chain carries TRBV30 and TRBJ1-1; no reliable D call. Specimen: peripheral blood. The CDR3, as DNA: TGTGCCTCAAGACACGGCGGGATCTCTGAAGCTTTCTTT. It is translated as CASRHGGISEAFF.